This T cell receptor beta chain was identified in a study of blood T cell repertoires in COVID-19. The overall study: Italy, Spain and the United States were the sources of the convalescent and acute COVID-19 samples.

The table came from immunoSEQ multiplex PCR; TCRdb's copy has only in-frame clones and leaves some out. The table includes 70,000 or so clones, around 80% detected once. By proportion, this clone is medium-sized. Germline V gives CDR1 LGHDT, CDR2 YNNKEL (reference sequence). Trimming took 2 bases from V and 1 from J, leaving 15 bases between them. The CDR3 consists of 17 residues. The gene calls are TRBV3-1 (or the pseudogene TRBV3-2) and TRBJ1-3; D perhaps matches TRBD1 (6 bases). The sample comprised peripheral blood. The sequence came from a human donor in a cohort sampled during active COVID-19. CDR3 coding DNA: TGTGCCAGCAGCCAAAATGGAGACAGGTGGTCTGGAAACACCATATATTTT. Translated, it gives CASSQNGDRWSGNTIYF.